Below, 14 T cell receptor beta chains from the same sample are listed, as sequenced in a study of OX40 agonist ivuxolimab in advanced cancers. Sequenced by immunoSEQ multiplex PCR; TCRdb stores in-frame clones only, minus some. The data show 65,000 to 75,000 clones, with about 93% seen just once and around 0.4% held by the top ten. This specimen consisted of CD4+ or CD8+ T cells sorted from blood, obtained in a trial of the OX40 agonist ivuxolimab. The source of these receptors is an adult with an advanced solid tumor such as melanoma, head and neck, liver or kidney cancer.

This rearrangement joins TRBV14 to TRBJ2-1, with 12 nucleotides matching TRBD2. This CDR3 has 16 residues. Losses at the gene ends were 4 bases for V and 3 bases for J; bases not matched to a gene: 4. Germline values: CDR1 SGHDN, CDR2 FVKESK. In DNA form, the CDR3 reads TGTGCCAGCAGCCCCTGGACTAGCGGGAACTACAATGAGCAGTTCTTC. It specifies CASSPWTSGNYNEQFF.

The V gene is TRBV19, the J gene TRBJ2-7; 7 bases agree with TRBD2. The germline V gene has CDR1 LNHDA and CDR2 SQIVND (reference sequence). With 6 bases clipped from V and 0 bases from J, the junction kept 8 bases outside the gene matches. The length of the CDR3 is 15 residues. The CDR3 here is CASSSRVAGSYEQYF. The CDR3 coding sequence is TGTGCCAGTAGCTCGCGGGTAGCGGGCTCCTACGAGCAGTACTTC.

The count of this clone is one. This chain links TRBV5-1 with TRBJ2-3; D ambiguous. This CDR3 has 12 residues. V was pared by 4 bases and J by 5 bases, with 8 bases between. Germline V gene sequence: CDR1 SGHRS, CDR2 YFSETQ. Here the CDR3 reads CASSPSGDTQYF. The CDR3 DNA follows: TGCGCCAGCAGCCCGTCGGGAGATACGCAGTATTTT. The full variable domain, its missing parts supplied by reference TRBV5-1 and TRBJ2-3, is KAGVTQTPRYLIKTRGQQVTLSCSPISGHRSVSWYQQTPGQGLQFLFEYFSETQRNKGNFPGRFSGRQFSNSRSEMNVSTLELGDSALYLCASSPSGDTQYFGPGTRLTVL.

V usage is TRBV7-2 and J usage is TRBJ2-2; no clear D gene. This CDR3 is 15 amino acids long. Germline V gene sequence: CDR1 SGHTA, CDR2 FQGNSA. V lost 8 bases, J lost 1 base, and 14 bases lay in between. The CDR3 DNA follows: TGTGCCAGCCCTACTAATTCGGGGAACACCGGGGAGCTGTTTTTT. Translation gives CASPTNSGNTGELFF.

V and J are TRBV12-1 and TRBJ2-7; TRBD1, the table's D call, lacks a check against the DNA. TRBV12-1 corresponds to a pseudogene. This CDR3 spans 14 amino acids. For the CDR3, the DNA is TGTGCCAGCAGCCCCCGGACAGGGGGTTCCGAGCAGTACTTC. Protein product: CASSPRTGGSEQYF.

V and J are TRBV6-6 and TRBJ2-1, with D possibly being TRBD2 (5 bases). CDR1 and CDR2 (germline): MNHNY, SVGAGI (reference sequence). V was trimmed by 5 bases and J by 3 bases, leaving 14 bases between them. The CDR3 is made up of 15 amino acids. CDR3 sequence reads: CASSRNAGGYNEQFF. The CDR3 bases are TGTGCCAGCAGTCGGAACGCAGGAGGCTACAATGAGCAGTTCTTC.

The genes are TRBV5-1 and TRBJ1-2; D ambiguous. Trimming took off 0 bases at V and 10 bases at J, with 10 bases between the two ends. Looked up from germline, CDR1 is SGHRS and CDR2 is YFSETQ. This CDR3 is built from 12 residues. CDR3 amino acids: CASSLGSRNYTF. CDR3 coding DNA: TGCGCCAGCAGCTTGGGGTCGAGAAACTACACCTTC.

In its sample, this clone was seen once. This chain joins TRBV7-6 and TRBJ1-4; a possible D gene is TRBD1 (5 bases). The germline V gene encodes CDR1 SGHVS and CDR2 FNYEAQ. The V and J ends lost 6 bases and 7 bases respectively, with 12 bases between them. This CDR3 is 13 amino acids long. CDR3 in DNA: TGTGCCAGCAGTCAAGGGACTCCTGAAAAACTGTTTTTT. This translates into CASSQGTPEKLFF. The complete variable domain, with remaining parts taken from reference TRBV7-6 and TRBJ1-4, reads GAGVSQSPRYKVTKRGQDVALRCDPISGHVSLYWYRQALGQGPEFLTYFNYEAQQDKSGLPNDRFSAERPEGSISTLTIQRTEQRDSAMYRCASSQGTPEKLFFGSGTQLSVL.

The chain couples TRBV6-4 to TRBJ2-1; TRBD2 matches 9 bases. This CDR3 spans 15 amino acids. Germline V gene lookup returns CDR1 MRHNA and CDR2 SNTAGT. The V segment lost 3 bases and the J segment 7 bases; nucleotides outside the gene matches: 7. For the CDR3, the DNA is TGTGCCAGCAGTGAAAAGGGACTAGCCTCAAATGAGCAGTTCTTC. Protein product: CASSEKGLASNEQFF.

The chain is built from TRBV4-1 and TRBJ2-3, with D tentatively TRBD2 (5 bases). V shed 1 base and J shed 4 bases, with 12 bases lying between them. Germline V CDR1 and CDR2: MGHRA, YSYEKL. This CDR3 has 15 residues. CDR3 protein: CASSQGLPGPDTQYF. DNA of the CDR3: TGCGCCAGCAGCCAAGGACTACCCGGGCCAGATACGCAGTATTTT.

The chain joins TRBV6-1 to TRBJ1-5; D unclear. Deletions cut 3 bases from V and 3 bases from J, with 9 bases between. Germline CDR1 reads MNHNS; CDR2 reads SASEGT. The CDR3 is made up of 14 amino acids. CDR3 residues: CASSEVANNQPQHF. CDR3 in DNA: TGTGCCAGCAGTGAGGTCGCTAACAATCAGCCCCAGCATTTT.

The chain uses TRBV5-1 and TRBJ2-1; TRBD2 agrees at 12 bases. V lost 4 bases, J lost 10 bases, and 12 bases stayed unmatched. Per the germline V gene, CDR1 is SGHRS and CDR2 is YFSETQ. CDR3 size: 16 residues. CDR3 DNA sequence: TGCGCCAGCAGCCGACCCACTAGCGGGAGGAGGAAGGAGCAGTTCTTC. It yields the protein CASSRPTSGRRKEQFF.

The chain couples TRBV5-4 to TRBJ2-3; 14 bases are a match to TRBD2. V shed 4 bases and J 3 bases; nucleotides not matched to a gene: 10. There are 18 residues in the CDR3. Looked up from germline, CDR1 is SGHNT and CDR2 is YYREEE (reference sequence). CDR3 sequence: CASSKTSGRGTLTDTQYF. CDR3 sequence (DNA): TGTGCCAGCAGCAAGACTAGCGGGAGGGGAACCTTAACAGATACGCAGTATTTT.

The rearrangement joins TRBV29-1 to TRBJ2-4; D remains unclear. Germline CDR1 and CDR2: SQVTM and ANQGSEA. The CDR3 sequence is 17 residues long. The V gene lost 4 bases and the J gene lost 0 bases, with 19 bases spanning the gap. In DNA form, the CDR3 reads TGCAGCGTTGCCACGGGCGGCGGCTTACTAGCCAAAAACATTCAGTACTTC. It yields the protein CSVATGGGLLAKNIQYF.